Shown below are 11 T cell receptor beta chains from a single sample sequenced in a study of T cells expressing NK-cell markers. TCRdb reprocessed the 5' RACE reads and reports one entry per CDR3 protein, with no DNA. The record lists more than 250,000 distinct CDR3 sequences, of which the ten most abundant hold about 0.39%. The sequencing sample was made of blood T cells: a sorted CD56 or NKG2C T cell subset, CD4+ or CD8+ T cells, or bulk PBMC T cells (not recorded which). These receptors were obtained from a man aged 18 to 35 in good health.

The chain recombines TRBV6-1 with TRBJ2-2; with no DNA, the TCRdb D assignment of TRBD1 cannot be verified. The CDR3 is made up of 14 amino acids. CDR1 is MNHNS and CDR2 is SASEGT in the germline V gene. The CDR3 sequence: CATSGIRRTGELFF.

CDR3 residues: CAISDSNEKLFF. The J gene is TRBJ1-4, the V gene TRBV10-3. The length of the CDR3 is 12 residues. Germline values: CDR1 ENHRY, CDR2 SYGVKD.

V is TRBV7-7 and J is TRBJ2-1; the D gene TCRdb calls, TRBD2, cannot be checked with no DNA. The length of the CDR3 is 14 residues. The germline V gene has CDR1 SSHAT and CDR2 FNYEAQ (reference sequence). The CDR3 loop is CASSRVDGLNEQFF.

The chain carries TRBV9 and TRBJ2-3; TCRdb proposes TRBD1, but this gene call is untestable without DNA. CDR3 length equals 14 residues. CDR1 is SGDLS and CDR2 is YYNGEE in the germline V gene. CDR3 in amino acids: CASSVRDGTDTQYF. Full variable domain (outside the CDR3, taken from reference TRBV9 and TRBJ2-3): DSGVTQTPKHLITATGQRVTLRCSPRSGDLSVYWYQQSLDQGLQFLIQYYNGEERAKGNILERFSAQQFPDLHSELNLSSLELGDSALYFCASSVRDGTDTQYFGPGTRLTVL.

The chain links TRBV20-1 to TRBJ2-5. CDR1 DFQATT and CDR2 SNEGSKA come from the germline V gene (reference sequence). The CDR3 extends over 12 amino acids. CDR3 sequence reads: CSARATMETQYF.

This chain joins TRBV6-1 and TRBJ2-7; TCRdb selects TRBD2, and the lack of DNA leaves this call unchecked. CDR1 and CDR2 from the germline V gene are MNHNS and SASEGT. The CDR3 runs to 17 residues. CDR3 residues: CASTGLAGDSGSYEQYF.

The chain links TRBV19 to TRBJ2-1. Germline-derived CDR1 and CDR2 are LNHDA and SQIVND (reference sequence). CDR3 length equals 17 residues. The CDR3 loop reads CASSIVRSSRLYNEQFF.

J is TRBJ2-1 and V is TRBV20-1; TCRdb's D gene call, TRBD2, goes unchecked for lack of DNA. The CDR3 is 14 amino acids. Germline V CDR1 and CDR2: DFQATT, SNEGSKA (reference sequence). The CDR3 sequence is CSARIAGGYNEQFF.

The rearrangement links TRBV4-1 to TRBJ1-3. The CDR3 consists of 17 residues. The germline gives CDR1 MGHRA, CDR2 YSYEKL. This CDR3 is CASSQVDMGFSGNTIYF.

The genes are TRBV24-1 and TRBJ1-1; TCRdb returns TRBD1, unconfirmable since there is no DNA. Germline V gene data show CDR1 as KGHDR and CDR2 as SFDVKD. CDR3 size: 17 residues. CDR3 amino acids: CATRKVVQAARGTEAFF.

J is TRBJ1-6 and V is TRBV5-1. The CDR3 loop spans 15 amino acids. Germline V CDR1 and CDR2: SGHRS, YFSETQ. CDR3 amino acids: CASSLNGESNSPLHF.